The clone carrying this T cell receptor beta chain came up many times. The entry originates in a study of T cells in Graves' hyperthyroidism and ophthalmopathy. The CDR3 is 16 residues long. Looked up from germline, CDR1 is MNHNS and CDR2 is SASEGT. Losses at the gene ends were 1 base for V and 5 bases for J; bases not matched to a gene: 11. A patient was excluded if there was uncontrolled infection, other autoimmune disease, pregnancy or lactation. Isolation of PBMCs was performed on around 9.8 ml fresh peripheral blood. The source material, RNA transcripts, was used to amplify TCR beta CDR3 regions. HTBI primers drove first-round RT-PCR of the TCR CDR3. TCRdb used MiXCR to reprocess the multiplex PCR reads, holding one entry per CDR3 protein. The profile shows roughly 180,000 distinct CDR3 sequences, roughly 10% of them singletons.

The genes are TRBV6-1 and TRBJ2-7; 7 nucleotides align to TRBD2. This sequence originates from a woman aged 18-29 years with Graves' hyperthyroidism that later progressed to Graves' ophthalmopathy. The sequenced sample was blood. Here the CDR3 DNA reads TGTGCCAGCAGTGAAGACGAGCGGGGAATGCTCGACGAGCAGTACTTC. Residues: CASSEDERGMLDEQYF.